This entry lists 4 T cell receptor beta chains sequenced from one sample in a study. TCRdb fed the 5' RACE reads into MiXCR, producing one record per CDR3 protein. The data show roughly 40,000 distinct CDR3 sequences, less than 35% seen once. The source material was memory CD4+ T cells sorted from a lymph node. As for subset: memory CD4+ T cells, CD4+CD45RO+CD25-. These receptors all come from a female donor with breast cancer.

This clonotype has only a few counts. V is TRBV12-3 or TRBV12-4 and J is TRBJ1-4; D call uncertain. V was pared by 6 bases and J by 4 bases, with 9 bases between. This CDR3 comprises 13 residues. CDR3 in amino acids: CASRVNNNEKLFF. The CDR3, as DNA: TGTGCCAGCAGAGTTAACAATAATGAAAAACTGTTTTTT.

The chain combines TRBV27 with TRBJ2-7, with D possibly TRBD1 on 6 matching bases. V was cut by 5 bases and J by 5 bases, with 10 bases left in between. The germline V gene encodes CDR1 MNHEY and CDR2 SMNVEV (reference sequence). CDR3 length: 12 residues. This CDR3 is CASSQGGDEQYF. The CDR3 DNA reads as TGTGCCAGCAGTCAAGGGGGAGACGAGCAGTACTTC.

Comments on this clonotype: One junction end disagrees with the germline gene, perhaps due to a read error. The chain uses TRBV12-3 or TRBV12-4 and TRBJ2-3; TRBD1 might be the D (6 bases). The CDR3 extends over 13 amino acids. The CDR3 nucleotides are TGTGCCAGCAATTTACGGACAGCTGATACGCAGTATTTT. Protein sequence: CASNLRTADTQYF.

The chain combines TRBV20-1 with TRBJ2-7; 9 positions match TRBD2. CDR1 is DFQATT, CDR2 SNEGSKA, per germline (reference sequence). V trimming: 8 bases; J trimming: 9 bases; junction bases outside the gene matches: 14. The CDR3 is 13 amino acids. For the CDR3, the DNA is TGCAGTCCTAAAGAGGCGGGAGGGTTGGGGCAGTACTTC. This codes for CSPKEAGGLGQYF.